This T cell receptor (beta chain) was captured by sequencing in a study of cytomegalovirus exposure and HLA in healthy donors. Study-level results: In a later analysis, a genetic analysis reported fewer productive-TCR N-insertions in an Asian-associated ancestry cluster than the cohort average. The investigators catalogued 160 or so TCR beta chains as cytomegalovirus-associated.

For this clone: What it binds is not known.

The primer mix had 60 Vbeta and 13 Jbeta primers. The assay was immunoSEQ multiplex PCR, and TCRdb's table has in-frame clones only and misses some. This sample's table has about 160,000 clones. Germline V gene sequence: CDR1 SGHNT, CDR2 YYREEE (reference sequence). The V end lost 4 bases, the J end lost 4 bases, and 14 bases lay between the germline ends. The CDR3 totals 14 residues. The rearrangement links TRBV5-4 to TRBJ1-2; D is ambiguous. The material sequenced was PBMCs. This TCR derives from a man younger than 40 in good health and CMV-seronegative. This CDR3 is CASSPTGGRYGYTF. As DNA, the CDR3 is TGTGCCAGCAGCCCCACCGGCGGTCGCTATGGCTACACCTTC.